This T cell receptor (beta chain) was recovered during a study of blood T cell repertoires in COVID-19. CDR3 length: 14 amino acids. Germline V gene data show CDR1 as SGHRS and CDR2 as YFSETQ. V lost 2 bases to trimming and J lost 4 bases, with 12 bases between them. Libraries were prepared by immunoSEQ multiplex PCR; TCRdb keeps only in-frame clonotypes and omits some of them. There are hundreds of thousands of clones in the sample; roughly nine tenths occur only once, and 2.4% lies in the top ten. This chain links TRBV5-1 with TRBJ1-1; no definite D call. Specimen: PBMCs or T cells enriched from blood (not recorded which). The receptor was derived from a woman younger than 30 who had recovered from COVID-19. CDR3 protein: CASSFKAEGTEAFF. In nucleotides, the CDR3 is TGCGCCAGCAGCTTCAAAGCGGAGGGCACTGAAGCTTTCTTT.